The 12 T cell receptor beta chains reported below all come from one sample, sequenced in a study of technical replicates of blood from a handful of donors. Some clones are missing from TCRdb's copy, which holds only in-frame ones; the method was immunoSEQ multiplex PCR. The table lists roughly 73,000 clones, around 93% of them singletons. Sequenced input: T cells isolated from PBMCs. These receptors all stem from a human donor in good health.

In nucleotides, the CDR3 is TGTGCCAGCATGGTAGGAGGCAGGAGGAATCAGCCCCAGCATTTT. This sequence encodes CASMVGGRRNQPQHF. The rearrangement links TRBV28 to TRBJ1-5; D is uncertain. The CDR3 has 15 residues. Germline CDR1 MDHEN, CDR2 SYDVKM. V lost 7 bases and J 4 bases, leaving 17 bases between the germline ends.

The chain is built from TRBV5-1 and TRBJ2-5; tentatively, D is TRBD2 (5 bases). The V end lost 5 bases, the J end lost 2 bases, and 7 bases lay between the germline ends. Per germline, CDR1 SGHRS and CDR2 YFSETQ. This CDR3 is 12 amino acids long. The chain's CDR3 is CASRTNQETQYF. The CDR3 DNA reads as TGCGCCAGCAGGACTAATCAAGAGACCCAGTACTTC.

The chain uses TRBV7-9 and TRBJ1-4, with 7 bases that match TRBD1. V lost 2 bases, J lost 9 bases, and 3 bases stayed unmatched. Germline values: CDR1 SEHNR, CDR2 FQNEAQ (reference sequence). The CDR3 is made up of 13 amino acids. The CDR3 DNA follows: TGTGCCAGCAGCTTAACAGGGGTGCAAAAACTGTTTTTT. Its translation is CASSLTGVQKLFF. Filled out from reference TRBV7-9 and TRBJ1-4, the complete variable domain reads DTGVSQNPRHKITKRGQNVTFRCDPISEHNRLYWYRQTLGQGPEFLTYFQNEAQLEKSRLLSDRFSAERPKGSFSTLEIQRTEQGDSAMYLCASSLTGVQKLFFGSGTQLSVL.

The chain couples TRBV6-1 to TRBJ1-4, with 7 bases identical to TRBD1. Trimming at V came to 8 bases and at J to 7 bases, leaving 10 bases not matched to a gene. The length of the CDR3 is 14 residues. From germline, CDR1 is MNHNS and CDR2 SASEGT. For the CDR3, the DNA is TGTGCCAGCGGAGAAGCAGGGGGGGGTGAAAAACTGTTTTTT. It codes for CASGEAGGGEKLFF.

This CDR3 reads CASSDHRDEKLFF. DNA of the CDR3: TGTGCCAGCAGTGATCACAGGGACGAAAAACTGTTTTTT. The chain links TRBV25-1 to TRBJ1-4; D perhaps matches TRBD1 (6 bases). Germline loops: CDR1 MGHDK, CDR2 SYGVNS. The V end was cut by 3 bases, the J end by 8 bases, with 10 bases between. There are 13 residues in the CDR3.

The rearrangement joins TRBV25-1 to TRBJ2-5; TRBD2 agrees at 13 bases. Per germline, CDR1 MGHDK and CDR2 SYGVNS. The CDR3 consists of 14 residues. The junction had 0 bases not matched to a gene; V was cut back by 5 bases and J by 3 bases. The CDR3 sequence: CASSTSGGEETQYF. CDR3 in DNA: TGTGCCAGCAGTACTAGCGGGGGGGAAGAGACCCAGTACTTC.

The chain carries TRBV11-2 and TRBJ1-1; the D is unclear. Germline-derived CDR1 and CDR2 are SGHAT and FQNNGV. This CDR3 is 16 amino acids long. V lost 5 bases to trimming and J lost 5 bases, with 21 bases between them. CDR3 DNA: TGTGCCAGCAGCCCCGCCGGGTACGGGGTAAAGACTGAAGCTTTCTTT. Translated: CASSPAGYGVKTEAFF.

The chain carries TRBV5-1 and TRBJ2-1; TRBD1 matches 11 bases. Germline CDR1 and CDR2: SGHRS and YFSETQ. This CDR3 is 15 amino acids long. V lost 4 bases and J lost 5; bases outside the gene matches: 5. The CDR3: CASSPDRGLHNEQFF. DNA for the CDR3: TGCGCCAGCAGCCCGGACAGGGGGCTGCACAATGAGCAGTTCTTC.

The V call is TRBV7-9, the J call TRBJ2-5; the match to TRBD2 covers 8 bases. Trimming removed 4 bases from V and 13 bases from J; junction bases left unmatched: 14. Germline lookup yields CDR1 SEHNR and CDR2 FQNEAQ (reference sequence). The CDR3 is 14 residues long. In nucleotides, the CDR3 is TGTGCCAGCAGCTACTTGGATGAATTTAGCGGGACGTACTTC. Amino acids: CASSYLDEFSGTYF. Using reference TRBV7-9 and TRBJ2-5 for the parts outside the CDR3, the full variable domain is DTGVSQNPRHKITKRGQNVTFRCDPISEHNRLYWYRQTLGQGPEFLTYFQNEAQLEKSRLLSDRFSAERPKGSFSTLEIQRTEQGDSAMYLCASSYLDEFSGTYFGPGTRLLVL.

This sequence joins TRBV2 and TRBJ1-1, with D maybe TRBD1 (5 bases). CDR3 length: 14 amino acids. V was cut by 3 bases and J by 0 bases, with 8 bases left in between. CDR1 is SNHLY, CDR2 FYNNEI, per germline. The CDR3 is CASSDATVNTEAFF. Written as DNA, the CDR3 is TGTGCCAGCAGTGATGCGACAGTGAACACTGAAGCTTTCTTT.

This sequence joins TRBV2 and TRBJ1-2, with no clear D. CDR3 length: 13 amino acids. V lost 9 bases and J lost 5, with 16 bases in between. CDR1 is SNHLY, CDR2 FYNNEI, per germline. This CDR3 reads CASQARLSYGYTF. Written as DNA, the CDR3 is TGTGCCAGTCAGGCAAGACTATCTTATGGCTACACCTTC.

The chain combines TRBV7-2 with TRBJ2-1; 9 bases align to TRBD2. The CDR3 sequence is 15 residues long. Trimming removed 0 bases from V and 7 bases from J; junction bases left unmatched: 4. Per germline, CDR1 SGHTA and CDR2 FQGNSA. In DNA form, the CDR3 reads TGTGCCAGCAGCTTAGCTAGCGGGAGAATTAATGAGCAGTTCTTC. Encoded protein: CASSLASGRINEQFF.